This passage covers 27 T cell receptor beta chains from one sample sequenced in a study of cytomegalovirus exposure and HLA in healthy donors. Data came from immunoSEQ multiplex PCR; TCRdb stores just in-frame clones and leaves some out. This repertoire shows tens of thousands of clones, approximately 96% found once; its top ten account for nearly 4.5%. The source material was PBMCs. Receptors originate from a man aged 18 to 29 in good health and CMV-seropositive.

This rearrangement joins TRBV11-3 to TRBJ2-2; 7 bases map to TRBD2. V was pared by 1 base and J by 10 bases, with 12 bases of the junction left unmatched. Germline CDR1 reads SGHNT; CDR2 reads YENEEA. The CDR3 runs 16 residues. The CDR3 sequence is CASSLAWTSTKEELFF. The CDR3, as DNA: TGTGCCAGCAGCTTAGCGTGGACTAGTACCAAGGAGGAGCTGTTTTTT. The full variable domain, rest sourced from reference TRBV11-3 and TRBJ2-2, is EAGVVQSPRYKIIEKKQPVAFWCNPISGHNTLYWYLQNLGQGPELLIRYENEEAVDDSQLPKDRFSAERLKGVDSTLKIQPAELGDSAVYLCASSLAWTSTKEELFFGEGSRLTVL.

The chain recombines TRBV10-1 with TRBJ1-2; possibly TRBD1 for D (5 bases). CDR1 and CDR2 from the germline V gene are WNHNN and SYGVQD (reference sequence). V was trimmed by 5 bases and J by 2 bases, leaving 15 bases between them. This CDR3 is built from 15 residues. The CDR3 loop reads CASSRPPGNNYGYTF. The DNA for the CDR3 is TGCGCCAGCAGTCGTCCTCCAGGGAACAACTATGGCTACACCTTC.

The CDR3 nucleotides are TGTGCCAGCAGTTTGACTAGTAGTTCCTACGAGCAGTACTTC. Protein: CASSLTSSSYEQYF. The gene calls are TRBV27 and TRBJ2-7; a weak D match, TRBD2 (6 bases). Trimming stripped 3 bases from V and 1 base from J, with 10 bases between. CDR3 length: 14 residues. CDR1 and CDR2 (germline): MNHEY, SMNVEV (reference sequence).

The chain has TRBV19 and TRBJ2-1; 12 nucleotides match TRBD2. The CDR3 has 16 amino acids. Per germline, CDR1 LNHDA and CDR2 SQIVND (reference sequence). Germline trimming cut 5 bases from V and 1 base from J; bases unmatched to any gene: 3. The CDR3 region is CASSAGTSGSYNEQFF. CDR3 in DNA: TGTGCCAGTAGTGCCGGGACTAGCGGGTCCTACAATGAGCAGTTCTTC. The full variable domain, with the rest looked up from reference TRBV19 and TRBJ2-1, is DGGITQSPKYLFRKEGQNVTLSCEQNLNHDAMYWYRQDPGQGLRLIYYSQIVNDFQKGDIAEGYSVSREKKESFPLTVTSAQKNPTAFYLCASSAGTSGSYNEQFFGPGTRLTVL.

The chain is built from TRBV18 and TRBJ1-3; tentatively, D is TRBD1 (5 bases). The V and J ends lost 2 bases and 9 bases respectively, with 17 bases between them. CDR3 length: 15 residues. The germline CDR1 and CDR2 sequences are KGHSH and LQKENI. The DNA for the CDR3 is TGTGCCAGCTCACCATCAGGGAGGACCTTTGGCACCATATATTTT. Translation gives CASSPSGRTFGTIYF.

This rearrangement joins TRBV15 to TRBJ1-2, with D tentatively TRBD1 (6 bases). This CDR3 has 14 amino acids. In germline, CDR1 is LNHNV, CDR2 YYDKDF (reference sequence). The V end lost 3 bases, the J end lost 6 bases, and 14 bases lay between the germline ends. The CDR3 DNA follows: TGTGCCACCAGCAGGGCTTGGGGGCCCGATGGCTACACCTTC. This gives the protein CATSRAWGPDGYTF.

This sequence joins TRBV30 and TRBJ2-7; 8 positions match TRBD1. CDR3 length: 12 amino acids. Trimming at V came to 4 bases and at J to 6 bases, leaving 5 bases not matched to a gene. Germline V gene sequence: CDR1 GTSNPN, CDR2 SVGIG (reference sequence). CDR3 loop: CAWNPGGGEQYF. CDR3 DNA sequence: TGTGCCTGGAACCCAGGGGGCGGCGAGCAGTACTTC.

The chain couples TRBV5-1 to TRBJ2-1; D gene ambiguous. With 3 bases removed from V and 0 bases from J, the gap between germline ends came to 7 bases. Germline V gene data show CDR1 as SGHRS and CDR2 as YFSETQ. The CDR3 is made up of 14 amino acids. CDR3 protein: CASSSLGSYNEQFF. CDR3 in DNA: TGCGCCAGCAGCTCCCTCGGCTCCTACAATGAGCAGTTCTTC. The whole variable domain, filled in from reference TRBV5-1 and TRBJ2-1, reads KAGVTQTPRYLIKTRGQQVTLSCSPISGHRSVSWYQQTPGQGLQFLFEYFSETQRNKGNFPGRFSGRQFSNSRSEMNVSTLELGDSALYLCASSSLGSYNEQFFGPGTRLTVL.

The gene calls are TRBV27 and TRBJ2-5; 7 nucleotides align to TRBD2. The V gene end was trimmed by 8 bases and the J gene end by 5 bases; junction bases not matched to a gene: 8. The CDR3 is 13 residues long. Germline V gene data show CDR1 as MNHEY and CDR2 as SMNVEV (reference sequence). CDR3 loop: CASWEGAMETQYF. CDR3 DNA sequence: TGTGCCAGCTGGGAGGGAGCCATGGAGACCCAGTACTTC.

The V and J genes are TRBV4-1 and TRBJ2-1; TRBD2 matches at 7 bases. The CDR3 extends over 12 amino acids. Per germline, CDR1 MGHRA and CDR2 YSYEKL. After removal of 1 base from V and 12 bases from J, the junction contained 3 bases not matched to a gene. CDR3 coding DNA: TGCGCCAGCAGCCAAGGTTCGGGGGGGCAGTTCTTC. Translated, it gives CASSQGSGGQFF.

V gene TRBV7-2 combines with J gene TRBJ2-3; 11 bases align to TRBD2. The CDR3 is 15 amino acids. The V gene end was trimmed by 3 bases and the J gene end by 6 bases; junction bases not matched to a gene: 5. Germline V gene lookup returns CDR1 SGHTA and CDR2 FQGNSA. The CDR3 DNA is TGTGCCAGCAGCTTGCTAGCGGGAGGAGTGGATACGCAGTATTTT. This gives the protein CASSLLAGGVDTQYF.

The chain links TRBV4-1 to TRBJ2-2; the D is unclear. Germline V gene lookup returns CDR1 MGHRA and CDR2 YSYEKL. CDR3 length equals 15 residues. Trimming cost V 0 bases and J 6 bases, with 11 bases left between them. CDR3 loop: CASSQDLGAAGELFF. CDR3 in DNA: TGCGCCAGCAGCCAAGATCTCGGTGCGGCCGGGGAGCTGTTTTTT.

The V gene is TRBV5-6, the J gene TRBJ2-6, with D unresolved. Between the trimmed V and J ends, which lost 5 bases and 8 bases, there was a span of 5 bases. The CDR3 runs 11 residues. Germline loops: CDR1 SGHDT, CDR2 YYEEEE. The CDR3 DNA is TGTGCCAGCAGGAGCTCCAACGTCCTGACTTTC. It translates to CASRSSNVLTF.

This clone has just a few counts. The chain combines TRBV9 with TRBJ2-2; 8 bases are shared with TRBD1. Looked up from germline, CDR1 is SGDLS and CDR2 is YYNGEE. CDR3 length equals 16 residues. Trimming cost V 4 bases and J 1 base; bases outside gene matches: 6. The CDR3 DNA sequence: TGTGCCAGCAGCCGTGGCGGGACAGGGAACACCGGGGAGCTGTTTTTT. This translates into CASSRGGTGNTGELFF.

This chain connects TRBV2 to TRBJ2-5, with 7 positions matching TRBD2. CDR1 SNHLY and CDR2 FYNNEI come from the germline V gene. The V gene end was trimmed by 10 bases and the J gene end by 10 bases; junction bases not matched to a gene: 15. This CDR3 has 13 residues. The CDR3 protein is CAIGRGSDWVQYF. The CDR3 DNA is TGTGCCATAGGGCGGGGGAGCGATTGGGTCCAGTACTTC.

This clone is a singleton in its sample. The chain carries TRBV5-8 and TRBJ1-1, with D unresolved. V was shortened by 2 bases and J by 11 bases, with 16 bases between the two germline ends. CDR1 is SGHTS, CDR2 YDEGEE, per germline. CDR3 size: 13 residues. The CDR3 DNA sequence: TGTGCCAGCAGCTTCGAGGGCGCCCTGAGGGCTTTCTTT. It encodes CASSFEGALRAFF.

The rearrangement uses TRBV5-1 and TRBJ2-2; 8 bases align to TRBD1. With 1 base clipped from V and 4 bases from J, the junction kept 9 bases outside the gene matches. This CDR3 contains 17 residues. CDR1 and CDR2 (germline): SGHRS, YFSETQ. This CDR3 is CASSLIAGGDGTGELFF. The CDR3 bases are TGCGCCAGCAGCTTGATTGCAGGGGGCGATGGCACCGGGGAGCTGTTTTTT.

The chain combines TRBV4-3 with TRBJ1-1, with D unresolved. V lost 0 bases and J lost 6, with 20 bases in between. Germline V CDR1 and CDR2: LGHNA, YSLEER. CDR3 length: 17 residues. CDR3 DNA sequence: TGCGCCAGCAGCCAAGATTGGAGAGGGTCGGGTCTCTCTGAAGCTTTCTTT. Protein sequence: CASSQDWRGSGLSEAFF.

Only one count was recorded for this clone. The gene calls are TRBV19 and TRBJ2-7, with 9 bases that match TRBD1. CDR1 LNHDA and CDR2 SQIVND come from the germline V gene (reference sequence). The CDR3 covers 15 residues. With 3 bases clipped from V and 3 bases from J, the junction kept 6 bases outside the gene matches. The CDR3 here is CASSIETGGRYEQYF. Written as DNA, the CDR3 is TGTGCCAGTAGTATCGAAACAGGGGGCCGCTACGAGCAGTACTTC. The full variable domain, with the rest looked up from reference TRBV19 and TRBJ2-7, is DGGITQSPKYLFRKEGQNVTLSCEQNLNHDAMYWYRQDPGQGLRLIYYSQIVNDFQKGDIAEGYSVSREKKESFPLTVTSAQKNPTAFYLCASSIETGGRYEQYFGPGTRLTVT.

V and J are TRBV4-3 and TRBJ2-3, with D maybe TRBD2 (6 bases). Looked up from germline, CDR1 is LGHNA and CDR2 is YSLEER. CDR3 length: 15 amino acids. V shed 0 bases and J shed 4 bases, with 11 bases lying between them. CDR3 sequence (DNA): TGCGCCAGCAGCCAAGAACGGGGCGGGGCAGATACGCAGTATTTT. Amino acids: CASSQERGGADTQYF.

The chain joins TRBV6-1 to TRBJ1-5; 8 positions agree with TRBD1. This CDR3 comprises 15 residues. Trimming at V came to 6 bases and at J to 2 bases, leaving 6 bases not matched to a gene. Looked up from germline, CDR1 is MNHNS and CDR2 is SASEGT. The DNA for the CDR3 is TGTGCCAGCAGCCCCACAGGGGGAGGCAATCAGCCCCAGCATTTT. The encoded protein is CASSPTGGGNQPQHF.

The rearrangement links TRBV11-3 to TRBJ2-3; TRBD2 matches at 8 bases. The CDR3 spans 17 residues. Trimming took 5 bases from V and 2 from J; bases not matched to a gene: 12. Germline CDR1 SGHNT, CDR2 YENEEA. CDR3 amino acids: CASSPARGGSNTDTQYF. The DNA of the CDR3 is TGTGCCAGCAGCCCCGCACGGGGGGGGAGCAACACAGATACGCAGTATTTT.

This clone was observed once. For the CDR3, the DNA is TGTGCCAGCAGCGAGTACAGGGGGCGAGCGGTTTACGAGCAGTACTTC. Amino acids: CASSEYRGRAVYEQYF. The J gene is TRBJ2-7, the V gene TRBV7-9; 9 bases line up with TRBD1. J lost 4 bases, V lost 5 bases, and 12 bases had no gene match. Germline CDR1 is SEHNR and CDR2 is FQNEAQ (reference sequence). The CDR3 length is 16 residues.

CDR3 sequence: CASSPGVTTDTQYF. Written as DNA, the CDR3 is TGCGCCAGCAGCCCGGGGGTGACCACAGATACGCAGTATTTT. The chain joins TRBV4-1 to TRBJ2-3, with a tentative D call TRBD2 (6 bases). Trimming left V 4 bases short and J 2 bases short, with 10 bases between. Per germline, CDR1 MGHRA and CDR2 YSYEKL. This CDR3 has 14 amino acids.

This clone showed up just once. The chain recombines TRBV11-3 with TRBJ2-1, with TRBD2 identical over 12 bases. This CDR3 has 17 amino acids. Trimming removed 5 bases from V and 8 bases from J; junction bases left unmatched: 13. Germline CDR1 SGHNT, CDR2 YENEEA. The CDR3 loop reads CASSPGGLAGGRDEQFF. The CDR3 bases are TGTGCCAGCAGCCCGGGGGGGCTAGCGGGAGGGAGGGATGAGCAGTTCTTC.

This clone was recorded once. V gene TRBV5-1 combines with J gene TRBJ2-7, with TRBD2 as a possible D gene (5 bases). Germline values: CDR1 SGHRS, CDR2 YFSETQ. The CDR3 loop spans 12 amino acids. V was clipped by 4 bases and J by 7 bases, with 12 bases between them. As DNA, the CDR3 is TGCGCCAGCAGCGCGGATAGGGAGGAGCAGTACTTC. Amino acids: CASSADREEQYF.

The CDR3 region is CASSQGGEAFF. In nucleotides, the CDR3 is TGTGCCAGCAGCCAAGGGGGTGAAGCTTTCTTT. The J gene is TRBJ1-1, the V gene TRBV7-9; possibly TRBD1 for D (6 bases). The V end lost 5 bases, the J end lost 7 bases, and 8 bases lay between the germline ends. CDR3 length: 11 amino acids. Per germline, CDR1 SEHNR and CDR2 FQNEAQ (reference sequence).